The entry that follows covers one T cell receptor beta chain sequence. Its antigen is unknown. Assay: immunoSEQ multiplex PCR; the TCRdb copy retains only in-frame clones and omits some. Here the sample spans more than 95,000 clones, about 94% being singletons. This entry comes from a study of T cell responses to AZD1222 COVID-19 vaccine. This CDR3 comprises 14 residues. CDR1 is GTSNPN, CDR2 SVGIG, per germline (reference sequence). After removal of 2 bases from V and 5 bases from J, the junction contained 7 bases not matched to a gene. Study-level results: Reports indicate that nearly half of spike-specific TCRs are directed at unmutated variant regions. Spike-specific TCR breadth and depth grew following two AZD1222 doses. Regions 160-218 and 743-854 dominated among vaccine-associated CD4 TCRs spanning spike.

The sequencing here drew on peripheral blood, taken on day 0 of AZD1222 vaccination. This receptor was taken from an adult in good health. The V and J genes are TRBV30 and TRBJ1-2; 8 positions match TRBD1. CDR3 nucleotides: TGTGCCTGGAGTAGGACAGGGTCGGGGTATGGCTACACCTTC. It encodes CAWSRTGSGYGYTF.